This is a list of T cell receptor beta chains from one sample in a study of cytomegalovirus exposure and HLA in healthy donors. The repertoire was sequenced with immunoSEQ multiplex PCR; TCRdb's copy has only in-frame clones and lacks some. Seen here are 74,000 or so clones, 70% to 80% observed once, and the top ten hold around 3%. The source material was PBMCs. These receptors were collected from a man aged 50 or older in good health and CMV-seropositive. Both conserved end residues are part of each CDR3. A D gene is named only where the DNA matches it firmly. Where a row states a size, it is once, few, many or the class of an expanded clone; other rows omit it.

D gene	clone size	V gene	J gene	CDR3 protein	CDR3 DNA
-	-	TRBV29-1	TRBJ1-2	CSARGGGNYGYTF	TGCAGCGCCCGGGGAGGGGGGAATTATGGCTACACCTTC
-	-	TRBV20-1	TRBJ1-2	CSARVRRGYTF	TGCAGTGCTAGAGTTAGGAGGGGCTACACCTTC
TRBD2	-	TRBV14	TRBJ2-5	CASSPGLAEQETQYF	TGTGCCAGCAGCCCCGGACTAGCTGAACAAGAGACCCAGTACTTC
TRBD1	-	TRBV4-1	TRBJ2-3	CASSQRDREGTDTQYF	TGCGCCAGCAGCCAACGGGACAGGGAGGGCACAGATACGCAGTATTTT
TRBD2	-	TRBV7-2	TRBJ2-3	CASSMTSGSSNTQYF	TGTGCCAGCAGCATGACTAGCGGGAGCTCAAATACGCAGTATTTT
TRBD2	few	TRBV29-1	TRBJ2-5	CSQTSGQETQYF	TGCAGCCAGACTAGCGGACAAGAGACCCAGTACTTC
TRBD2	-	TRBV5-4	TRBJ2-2	CASSWGLAGVIGELFF	TGTGCCAGCAGCTGGGGACTAGCGGGAGTGATAGGGGAGCTGTTTTTT
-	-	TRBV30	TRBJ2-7	CAWTGWGSSYEQYF	TGTGCCTGGACGGGTTGGGGCAGCTCCTACGAGCAGTACTTC
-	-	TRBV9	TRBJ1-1	CASSVGQAGEAFF	TGTGCCAGCAGCGTAGGACAGGCAGGTGAAGCTTTCTTT
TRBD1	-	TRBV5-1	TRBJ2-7	CASSLAGQGAHEQYF	TGCGCCAGCAGCTTGGCGGGACAGGGGGCCCACGAGCAGTACTTC
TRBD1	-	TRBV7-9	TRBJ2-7	CASTRTGGLGYEQYF	TGTGCCAGCACTAGGACAGGGGGCTTAGGCTACGAGCAGTACTTC
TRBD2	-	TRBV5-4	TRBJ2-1	CASSLASSGSSYNEQFF	TGTGCCAGCAGCTTGGCGAGTAGCGGGAGTTCCTACAATGAGCAGTTCTTC
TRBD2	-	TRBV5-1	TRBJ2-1	CASSLGGAGEHEQFF	TGCGCCAGCAGCCTCGGAGGGGCGGGAGAACATGAGCAGTTCTTC
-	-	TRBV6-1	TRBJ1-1	CASRRMNTEAFF	TGTGCCAGCAGGCGAATGAACACTGAAGCTTTCTTT
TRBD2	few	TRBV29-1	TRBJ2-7	CSVQRDSYEQYF	TGCAGCGTCCAGCGGGACTCCTACGAGCAGTACTTC
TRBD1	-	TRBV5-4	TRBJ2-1	CASSHPDRGRNEQFF	TGTGCCAGCAGCCACCCCGACAGGGGGCGCAATGAGCAGTTCTTC
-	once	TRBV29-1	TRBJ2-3	CSVDGVDSGASTDTQYF	TGCAGCGTTGACGGGGTGGATAGCGGAGCTAGCACAGATACGCAGTATTTT
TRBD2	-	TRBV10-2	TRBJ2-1	CASRGLAGDQGNEQFF	TGCGCCAGCAGGGGACTAGCGGGTGATCAAGGGAATGAGCAGTTCTTC
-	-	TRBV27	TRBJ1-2	CASSSGYGPFGGYGYTF	TGTGCCAGCAGTTCTGGTTATGGGCCCTTCGGTGGCTATGGCTACACCTTC
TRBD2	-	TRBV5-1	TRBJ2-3	CASSLAGTSGRDTQYF	TGCGCCAGCAGCTTAGCCGGGACTAGCGGGAGAGATACGCAGTATTTT
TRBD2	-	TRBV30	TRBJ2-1	CAGGTNSNEQFF	TGTGCTGGGGGGACTAACAGTAATGAGCAGTTCTTC
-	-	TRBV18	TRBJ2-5	CASSPGGIETQYF	TGTGCCAGCTCACCCGGCGGTATAGAGACCCAGTACTTC
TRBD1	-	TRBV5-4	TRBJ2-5	CASSLGATGVPQETQYF	TGTGCCAGCAGCTTGGGTGCTACAGGGGTTCCGCAAGAGACCCAGTACTTC
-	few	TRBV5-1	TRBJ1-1	CASSLVRGRDTEAFF	TGCGCCAGCAGCTTGGTCCGGGGGAGAGACACTGAAGCTTTCTTT
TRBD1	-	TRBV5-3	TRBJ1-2	CARSSTHTWDRAEGERGYTF	TGTGCCAGAAGCTCGACCCATACCTGGGACAGGGCGGAAGGGGAACGTGGCTACACCTTC
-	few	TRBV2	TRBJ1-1	CASGGERNTEAFF	TGTGCCAGCGGAGGGGAGAGAAACACTGAAGCTTTCTTT
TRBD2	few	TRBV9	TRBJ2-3	CASSVATGGGISITDTQYF	TGTGCCAGCAGCGTAGCTACGGGAGGCGGGATCTCGATCACAGATACGCAGTATTTT
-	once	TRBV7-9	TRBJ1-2	CSSSLVPARSNYGYTF	TGTTCCAGCAGCTTAGTTCCCGCACGGTCTAACTATGGCTACACCTTC
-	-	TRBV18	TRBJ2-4	CASSQGESKNIQYF	TGTGCCAGCTCACAAGGGGAATCCAAAAACATTCAGTACTTC
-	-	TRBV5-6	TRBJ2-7	CASSSSTDYEQYF	TGTGCCAGCAGCTCCTCCACTGACTACGAGCAGTACTTC
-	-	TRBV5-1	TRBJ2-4	CASSLYSAKNIQYF	TGCGCCAGCAGCTTGTACAGTGCCAAAAACATTCAGTACTTC
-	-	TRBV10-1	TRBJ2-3	CASSALTDTQYF	TGCGCCAGCAGTGCCCTCACAGATACGCAGTATTTT
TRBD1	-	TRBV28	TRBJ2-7	CASSSSTGTGFYEQYF	TGTGCCAGCAGTTCCTCGACAGGGACCGGGTTCTACGAGCAGTACTTC
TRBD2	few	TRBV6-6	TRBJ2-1	CASSSLLAGFYNEQFF	TGTGCCAGCAGTTCCCTACTAGCGGGGTTCTACAATGAGCAGTTCTTC
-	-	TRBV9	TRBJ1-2	CASSPLQGSDGYTF	TGTGCCAGCAGCCCATTACAGGGCAGCGATGGCTACACCTTC
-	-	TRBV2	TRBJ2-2	CASSVWGEDTGELFF	TGTGCCAGCAGTGTGTGGGGAGAGGACACCGGGGAGCTGTTTTTT
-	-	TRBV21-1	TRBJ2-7	CASSKGYFLRAVNGGRDLYEQYF	TGTGCCAGCAGCAAAGGTTATTTCCTCCGGGCGGTAAATGGAGGGAGAGATTTATACGAGCAGTACTTC
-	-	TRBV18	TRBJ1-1	CASSPQGHLNTEAFF	TGTGCCAGCTCACCACAGGGGCACCTGAACACTGAAGCTTTCTTT
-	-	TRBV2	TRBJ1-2	CAGVQGPNNYGYTF	TGTGCCGGCGTACAGGGTCCTAACAACTATGGCTACACCTTC
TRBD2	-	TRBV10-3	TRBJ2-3	CAITELAGGSDTQYF	TGTGCCATCACCGAGTTAGCGGGAGGATCAGATACGCAGTATTTT
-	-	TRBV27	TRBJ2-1	CASSLLDEQFF	TGTGCCAGCAGCCTACTAGATGAGCAGTTCTTC
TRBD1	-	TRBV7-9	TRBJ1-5	CASSSQLSATGDNQPQHF	TGTGCCAGCAGCTCACAACTCAGCGCGACAGGGGATAATCAGCCCCAGCATTTT
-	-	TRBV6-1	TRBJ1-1	CASSEIGATEAFF	TGTGCCAGCAGTGAAATAGGGGCCACTGAAGCTTTCTTT